Listed here is a single TCR beta chain. One entry per CDR3 protein results from TCRdb running MiXCR on the RT-PCR reads. Of approximately 200,000 distinct CDR3 sequences in the sample, around 41% were seen once. Germline V gene data show CDR1 as MGHDK and CDR2 as SYGVNS. The CDR3 spans 16 residues. The V end lost 1 base, the J end lost 7 bases, and 16 bases lay between the germline ends. This sample is part of a study of patients and donors after allogeneic stem cell transplantation. This receptor was identified in a human donor who was either an allogeneic HSCT recipient or a stem cell or donor lymphocyte infusion donor (not recorded which). It is not recorded whose cells these are; they may come from a transplant donor. The sequencing input was blood, either unsorted or a sorted T cell fraction (not recorded which). The chain employs TRBV25-1 and TRBJ1-4, with D possibly matching TRBD1 (5 bases). The CDR3 bases are TGTGCCAGCAGTGAATCTAAGGGAGGGGCCGGTGAAAAACTGTTTTTT. It is translated as CASSESKGGAGEKLFF. The variable domain in full, with the rest retrieved from reference TRBV25-1 and TRBJ1-4, is EADIYQTPRYLVIGTGKKITLECSQTMGHDKMYWYQQDPGMELHLIHYSYGVNSTEKGDLSSESTVSRIRTEHFPLTLESARPSHTSQYLCASSESKGGAGEKLFFGSGTQLSVL.